This T cell receptor (beta chain) was captured in a study of OX40 agonist ivuxolimab in advanced cancers. Generated by immunoSEQ multiplex PCR, the TCRdb table keeps only in-frame clones and is missing some. The sample records 60,000 to 85,000 clones, around 73% being singletons. The CDR3 totals 18 residues. The source was CD4+ or CD8+ T cells sorted from blood, collected in a trial of the OX40 agonist ivuxolimab. The source of this sequence is an adult with an advanced solid tumor such as melanoma, head and neck, liver or kidney cancer. The genes are TRBV21-1 and TRBJ2-3; the tabulated D call, TRBD2, remains unverified against the DNA. TRBV21-1 counts as a pseudogene. The CDR3 DNA sequence: TGTGCCAGCAGCAAAGTTTTGGGACCCGGCCGGGGGGAGGATACGCAGTATTTT. Translation gives CASSKVLGPGRGEDTQYF.